What follows is one T cell receptor (beta chain) and its context. TCRdb used MiXCR to reprocess the 5' RACE reads, holding one entry per CDR3 protein. In the table there are about 250,000 distinct CDR3 sequences, 20% to 30% of which are singletons. This CDR3 is built from 13 residues. The source of the sample is a study of CD8 T cells in ankylosing spondylitis. Sequenced sample: blood, either unsorted or a sorted T cell fraction (not recorded which). The V call is TRBV21-1, the J call TRBJ2-3. TRBV21-1 is designated a pseudogene. The TCR comes from a male donor with ankylosing spondylitis or in good health (not recorded which). The CDR3 here is CASSESSGDTQYF. Here the CDR3 DNA reads TGTGCCAGCAGTGAATCGTCGGGAGATACGCAGTATTTT.